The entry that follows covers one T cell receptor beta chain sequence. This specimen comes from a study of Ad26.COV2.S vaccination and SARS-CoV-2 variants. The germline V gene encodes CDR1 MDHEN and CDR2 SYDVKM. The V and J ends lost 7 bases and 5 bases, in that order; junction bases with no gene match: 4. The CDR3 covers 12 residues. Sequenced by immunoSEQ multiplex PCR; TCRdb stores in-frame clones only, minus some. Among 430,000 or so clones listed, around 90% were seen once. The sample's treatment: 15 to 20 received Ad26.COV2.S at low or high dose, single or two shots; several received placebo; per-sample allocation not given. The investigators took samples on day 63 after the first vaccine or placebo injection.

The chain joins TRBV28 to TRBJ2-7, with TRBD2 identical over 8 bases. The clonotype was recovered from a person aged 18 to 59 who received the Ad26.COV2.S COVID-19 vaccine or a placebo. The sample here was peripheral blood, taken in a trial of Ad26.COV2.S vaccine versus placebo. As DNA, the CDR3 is TGTGCCAGCACCGCGGGAGGCCACGAGCAGTACTTC. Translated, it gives CASTAGGHEQYF.